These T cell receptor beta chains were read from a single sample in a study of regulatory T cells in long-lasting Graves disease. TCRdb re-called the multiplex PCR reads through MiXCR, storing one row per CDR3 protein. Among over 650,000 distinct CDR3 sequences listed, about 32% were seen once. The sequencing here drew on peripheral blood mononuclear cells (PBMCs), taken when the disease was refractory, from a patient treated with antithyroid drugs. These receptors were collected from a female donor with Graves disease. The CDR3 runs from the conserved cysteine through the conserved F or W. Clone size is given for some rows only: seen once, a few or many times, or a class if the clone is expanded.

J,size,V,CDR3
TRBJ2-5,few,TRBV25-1,CASSKTTGPAETQYF
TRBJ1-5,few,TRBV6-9,CASSSGWTGGGQPQHF
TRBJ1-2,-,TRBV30,CAWSSGPDGYTF
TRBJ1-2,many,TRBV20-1,CSASPATGGELAGYTF
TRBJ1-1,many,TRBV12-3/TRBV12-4,CASSFGHRGSTEAFF
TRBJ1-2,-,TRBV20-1,CSANRDGYTF
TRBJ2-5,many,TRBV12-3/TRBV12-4,CASNLGRRETQYF
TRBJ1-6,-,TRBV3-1,CASSQGDSYNSPLHF
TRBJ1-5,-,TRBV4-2,CASSQDRFGQGDSSCNQPQHF
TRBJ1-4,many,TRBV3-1,CASSPRQGASYEKLFF
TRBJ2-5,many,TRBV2,CASAPGLAGGETQYF
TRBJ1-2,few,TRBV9,CASSVEEGLVYGYTF
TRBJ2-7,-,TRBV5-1,CASSLVGGRNEQYF
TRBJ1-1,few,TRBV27,CASRPTGATGLGAFF
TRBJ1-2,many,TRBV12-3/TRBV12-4,CASSPRDSYGYTF
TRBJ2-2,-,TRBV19,CASRPTSGSTGELFF
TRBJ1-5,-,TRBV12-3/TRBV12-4,CASSVAPDTDQPQHF
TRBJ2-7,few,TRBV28,CASREQGVYWEQYF
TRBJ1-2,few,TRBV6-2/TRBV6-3,CASSSRGSEVNGYTF
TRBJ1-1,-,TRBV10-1,CASSESGTRAFF
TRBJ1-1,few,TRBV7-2,CASSLDGQGDTEAFF
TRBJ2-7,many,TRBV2,CASSEGDRSSGTSYEQYF
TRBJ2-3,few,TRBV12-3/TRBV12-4,CASSIFTDTQYF
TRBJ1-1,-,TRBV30,CAWSFGTGDTEAFF
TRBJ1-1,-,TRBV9,CASSATWGTEAFF
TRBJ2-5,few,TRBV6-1,CASSEMGGSQETQYF
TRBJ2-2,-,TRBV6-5,CASSYLTRGTDGELFF
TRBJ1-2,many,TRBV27,CASSLRGTGAFGYTF
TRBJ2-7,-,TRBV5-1,CASRPTGGYEQYF
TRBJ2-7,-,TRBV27,CASSIASGRFDWYEQYF
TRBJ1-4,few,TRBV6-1,CASSRTGTEKLFF
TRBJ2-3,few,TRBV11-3,CASSFGPTDTQYF
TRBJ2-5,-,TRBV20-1,CSASRRLQETQYF
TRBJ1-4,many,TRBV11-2,CASSLDSGVGGKLFF
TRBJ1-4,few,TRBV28,CASSTTDYSTNEKLFF
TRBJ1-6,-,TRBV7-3,CASRFFTAGTGDNSPLHF
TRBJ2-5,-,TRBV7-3,CASSPGTSGFQETQYF
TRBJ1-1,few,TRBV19,CASSTQGGATEAFF
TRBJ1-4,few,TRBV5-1,CASSLLTGFATNEKLFF
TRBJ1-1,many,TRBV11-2,CASSLVQGRTEAFF
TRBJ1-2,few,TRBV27,CASRVVGGRWIGYTF
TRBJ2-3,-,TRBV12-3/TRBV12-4,CASPPEGSTDTQYF
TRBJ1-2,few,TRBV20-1,CSARGLSIYGYTF
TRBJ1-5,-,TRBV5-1,CASSLDGQGVGQPQHF
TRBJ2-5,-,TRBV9,CASSVTPDRGVETQYF
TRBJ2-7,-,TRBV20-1,CSASGDLAGVLYEQYF
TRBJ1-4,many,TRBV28,CASRNRVGEKLFF
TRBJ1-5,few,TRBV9,CASSVGPALSNQPQHF
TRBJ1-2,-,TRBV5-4,CASSSWDSSYTF
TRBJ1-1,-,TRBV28,CASSKVRGTEAFF
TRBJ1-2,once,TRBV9,CASSGRDSTTIGYTF
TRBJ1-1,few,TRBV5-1,CASSPKVSGDTEAFF